Following are 8 T cell receptor beta chains from one sample sequenced in a study of T and B cells in COVID-19 patients. Blood genomic DNA input for TRB amplification was roughly 220-500 ng. BIOMED2 TRB-A/B primer pools were used in multiplex TRB PCR. TCRdb recomputed calls from the multiplex PCR reads with MiXCR, one row per CDR3 protein. In the table there are about 3,800 distinct CDR3 sequences, roughly 21% of which are singletons. Sequencing used blood. The receptors derive from a human donor with active COVID-19.

This clonotype is termed medium-sized (0.01 to 0.1%). The rearrangement joins TRBV6-5 to TRBJ2-7; D unresolved. This CDR3 is built from 15 residues. Looked up from germline, CDR1 is MNHEY and CDR2 is SVGAGI. Trimming shortened V by 6 bases and J by 3 bases, and 18 bases separated the two germline ends. The CDR3 DNA is TGTGCCAGCAGCCCCCTGCAGGCCGATTTCTACGAGCAGTACTTC. This gives the protein CASSPLQADFYEQYF.

This clonotype qualifies as medium-sized. The rearrangement links TRBV12-3 or TRBV12-4 to TRBJ2-7; tentative D call: TRBD1 (6 bases). Trimming removed 2 bases at V and 6 bases at J, with 8 bases between. There are 12 residues in the CDR3. The CDR3 loop reads CASSLFRGEQYF. CDR3 DNA sequence: TGTGCCAGCAGTTTATTCAGGGGCGAGCAGTACTTC.

This chain uses TRBV11-2 with TRBJ2-1; the match to TRBD2 covers 11 bases. This CDR3 has 14 amino acids. V gave up 6 bases and J gave up 7 bases; unmatched junction bases: 5. Germline V lookup: CDR1 SGHAT, CDR2 FQNNGV. The CDR3 region has the DNA TGTGCCAGCAGGAGACTAGCGGGGAAGAATGAGCAGTTCTTC. This sequence encodes CASRRLAGKNEQFF.

This clonotype turned up a few times. The V and J genes are TRBV12-3 or TRBV12-4 and TRBJ1-5; the match to TRBD1 covers 8 bases. This CDR3 is 16 amino acids long. V shed 5 bases, J shed 0 bases, and the junction held 6 bases outside the gene matches. CDR3: CASSPRTGYSNQPQHF. CDR3 nucleotides: TGTGCCAGCAGTCCGAGGACAGGGTATAGCAATCAGCCCCAGCATTTT.

This clonotype is labeled medium-sized. This sequence joins TRBV11-3 and TRBJ1-1; no reliable D call. Germline V gene lookup returns CDR1 SGHNT and CDR2 YENEEA. Trimming left V 6 bases short and J 1 base short, with 6 bases between. The CDR3 has 12 amino acids. CDR3 amino acids: CASRRPNTEAFF. In DNA form, the CDR3 reads TGTGCCAGCAGAAGGCCGAACACTGAAGCTTTCTTT.

Only a few counts were recorded for this clonotype. The chain carries TRBV7-2 and TRBJ2-7, with a weak D call TRBD1 (5 bases). V was pared by 2 bases and J by 2 bases, with 10 bases between. The germline CDR1 and CDR2 sequences are SGHTA and FQGNSA. The CDR3 runs to 14 residues. CDR3 amino acids: CASSLRQGTYEQYF. The DNA for the CDR3 is TGTGCCAGCAGCTTAAGGCAGGGAACCTACGAGCAGTACTTC.

This chain joins TRBV20-1 and TRBJ2-1, with 10 positions matching TRBD2. Germline values: CDR1 DFQATT, CDR2 SNEGSKA (reference sequence). Trimming cost V 5 bases and J 5 bases; bases outside gene matches: 3. The CDR3 is made up of 13 amino acids. The CDR3: CSALAGANNEQFF. CDR3 in DNA: TGCAGTGCTCTAGCGGGGGCCAACAATGAGCAGTTCTTC.

By sample share, this clonotype is medium-sized (0.01 to 0.1%). V and J are TRBV27 and TRBJ2-7, with 10 positions matching TRBD1. The CDR3 spans 15 residues. The trim removed 4 bases at V and 4 bases at J, leaving 7 bases unmatched. Germline V gene lookup returns CDR1 MNHEY and CDR2 SMNVEV (reference sequence). The chain's CDR3 is CASSYSGTGAYEQYF. Here the CDR3 DNA reads TGTGCCAGCAGTTACTCCGGGACAGGGGCGTACGAGCAGTACTTC.